These 31 T cell receptor beta chains were all obtained from the same sample, sequenced in a study of long-term antiretroviral therapy in people with HIV. With survey level as its setting, the immunoSEQ assay was v3.0. The repertoire was sequenced with immunoSEQ multiplex PCR; TCRdb's copy has only in-frame clones and lacks some. The data show nearly 50,000 clones, around 84% seen once. Sequencing was performed on unsorted PBMCs, taken 0.8 years after starting antiretroviral therapy. Source of these receptors: a woman in her late teens or twenties with HIV.

The chain couples TRBV4-1 to TRBJ2-7; 8 positions agree with TRBD1. Trimming cost V 1 base and J 2 bases; bases outside gene matches: 4. The CDR3 runs to 15 residues. Germline-derived CDR1 and CDR2 are MGHRA and YSYEKL. Written as DNA, the CDR3 is TGCGCCAGCAGCCAAGGGACAGGGACTCCCTACGAGCAGTACTTC. Its translation is CASSQGTGTPYEQYF.

The chain couples TRBV28 to TRBJ2-5; tentative D call: TRBD2 (5 bases). The V gene's germline CDR1 is MDHEN and CDR2 SYDVKM. The CDR3 runs 15 residues. V was cut by 5 bases and J by 4 bases, with 17 bases left in between. The CDR3 region has the DNA TGTGCCAGCAGTCTTGCGGTGAGGGTAGGAGAGACCCAGTACTTC. Encoded protein: CASSLAVRVGETQYF.

The chain combines TRBV7-3 with TRBJ2-2, with a weak D call TRBD2 (7 bases). The V end lost 5 bases, the J end lost 0 bases, and 13 bases lay between the germline ends. Germline V CDR1 and CDR2: SGHTA, FQGTGA. CDR3 size: 16 residues. The DNA for the CDR3 is TGTGCCAGCAGCCCTCAAGGGGGGGCGAACACCGGGGAGCTGTTTTTT. Its translation is CASSPQGGANTGELFF.

The CDR3: CATRTGNTEAFF. DNA for the CDR3: TGTGCCACCCGGACAGGGAACACTGAAGCTTTCTTT. The chain links TRBV6-5 to TRBJ1-1, with 7 bases aligning to TRBD1. Trimming at V came to 10 bases and at J to 1 base, leaving 3 bases not matched to a gene. Per the germline V gene, CDR1 is MNHEY and CDR2 is SVGAGI. The CDR3 is made up of 12 amino acids.

V and J are TRBV15 and TRBJ2-5; maybe TRBD2 (6 bases). The CDR3 loop spans 17 amino acids. Germline assignment: CDR1 LNHNV and CDR2 YYDKDF (reference sequence). Trimming removed 0 bases from V and 6 bases from J, with 20 bases in between. CDR3 region: CATSRDGGGTRLKTQYF. DNA for the CDR3: TGTGCCACCAGCAGAGATGGGGGAGGCACGCGGCTGAAGACCCAGTACTTC.

The chain links TRBV28 to TRBJ1-4; D gene ambiguous. This CDR3 is built from 16 residues. Trimming pared 3 bases from V and 3 bases from J, leaving 14 bases between. The germline CDR1 and CDR2 sequences are MDHEN and SYDVKM. As DNA, the CDR3 is TGTGCCAGCAGTTTCGTTTACGGGTTATCTAATGAAAAACTGTTTTTT. It yields the protein CASSFVYGLSNEKLFF. The whole variable domain, filled in from reference TRBV28 and TRBJ1-4, reads DVKVTQSSRYLVKRTGEKVFLECVQDMDHENMFWYRQDPGLGLRLIYFSYDVKMKEKGDIPEGYSVSREKKERFSLILESASTNQTSMYLCASSFVYGLSNEKLFFGSGTQLSVL.

The chain links TRBV29-1 to TRBJ2-4, with 11 bases lining up with TRBD2. Germline trimming cut 6 bases from V and 4 bases from J; bases unmatched to any gene: 5. The CDR3 is made up of 14 amino acids. Germline CDR1 reads SQVTM; CDR2 reads ANQGSEA. The CDR3 coding sequence is TGCAGCGTCGTCTGGACTAGCGGGAAAAACATTCAGTACTTC. Encoded protein: CSVVWTSGKNIQYF.

This chain joins TRBV7-9 and TRBJ2-7; D not resolved. The length of the CDR3 is 14 residues. V gave up 4 bases and J gave up 0 bases, with 10 bases separating them. Looked up from germline, CDR1 is SEHNR and CDR2 is FQNEAQ (reference sequence). CDR3 nucleotides: TGTGCCAGCAGCTCCGGACGGAGCTCCTACGAGCAGTACTTC. Translated: CASSSGRSSYEQYF.

The genes are TRBV5-1 and TRBJ2-7; 9 bases are a match to TRBD1. Germline CDR1 SGHRS, CDR2 YFSETQ. CDR3 length: 14 amino acids. Unmatched junction bases numbered 1, after V lost 0 bases and J lost 3 bases. CDR3: CASSLGTGVYEQYF. CDR3 nucleotides: TGCGCCAGCAGCTTGGGGACAGGGGTCTACGAGCAGTACTTC.

The chain has TRBV11-2 and TRBJ2-7; 9 positions agree with TRBD2. Trimming removed 1 base from V and 5 bases from J; junction bases left unmatched: 6. CDR1 is SGHAT, CDR2 FQNNGV, per germline. The CDR3 loop spans 15 amino acids. The CDR3, as DNA: TGTGCCAGCAGCTTAGGAGTAGCGGGAGTGAACGAGCAGTACTTC. The encoded protein is CASSLGVAGVNEQYF.

This sequence joins TRBV5-1 and TRBJ2-2; D ambiguous. V shed 0 bases and J shed 4 bases, with 10 bases lying between them. The CDR3 totals 15 residues. From germline, CDR1 is SGHRS and CDR2 YFSETQ. In DNA, the CDR3 is TGCGCCAGCAGCTTGGGGAGCATCGGCACCGGGGAGCTGTTTTTT. Amino acid sequence: CASSLGSIGTGELFF.

This chain uses TRBV7-9 with TRBJ2-7, with a tentative D call TRBD2 (5 bases). The CDR3 is 14 residues long. Trimming stripped 8 bases from V and 0 bases from J, with 14 bases between. Germline CDR1 is SEHNR and CDR2 is FQNEAQ (reference sequence). DNA for the CDR3: TGTGCCAGCGCCGAAGGAGGCCTCTCCTACGAGCAGTACTTC. The encoded protein is CASAEGGLSYEQYF.

This clone was recorded once. The chain joins TRBV28 to TRBJ2-7; TRBD2 might be the D (6 bases). CDR1 and CDR2 (germline): MDHEN, SYDVKM. This CDR3 spans 13 amino acids. V dropped 8 bases and J dropped 6 bases, with 17 bases sitting between them. The CDR3 loop reads CASRALGSIEQYF. CDR3 sequence (DNA): TGTGCCAGCCGTGCCCTCGGGAGTATCGAGCAGTACTTC.

This sequence joins TRBV4-3 and TRBJ1-2; D ambiguous. There are 13 residues in the CDR3. Deletions cut 1 base from V and 7 bases from J, with 10 bases between. Germline values: CDR1 LGHNA, CDR2 YSLEER. The CDR3: CASSQVGAGGYTF. For the CDR3, the DNA is TGCGCCAGCAGCCAAGTTGGTGCTGGTGGCTACACCTTC.

This sequence joins TRBV4-1 and TRBJ1-1; D gene uncertain. The CDR3 is 16 residues long. CDR1 and CDR2 from the germline V gene are MGHRA and YSYEKL. With 4 bases removed from V and 2 bases from J, the gap between germline ends came to 17 bases. CDR3 protein: CASSPRTQVLNTEAFF. DNA of the CDR3: TGCGCCAGCAGCCCGCGGACTCAAGTGCTCAACACTGAAGCTTTCTTT.

The chain has TRBV5-4 and TRBJ1-2; 9 nucleotides agree with TRBD1. The germline gives CDR1 SGHNT, CDR2 YYREEE (reference sequence). Trimming removed 5 bases from V and 1 base from J; junction bases left unmatched: 15. This CDR3 is 18 amino acids long. The CDR3 DNA sequence: TGTGCCAGCAGACCCACCGGGACAGGGCGCCTGAGTAACTATGGCTACACCTTC. Amino acids: CASRPTGTGRLSNYGYTF.

This clone was seen more than once but under ten times. J is TRBJ2-7 and V is TRBV13; 9 bases map to TRBD2. V was clipped by 3 bases and J by 6 bases; unmatched bases: 3. Germline CDR1 and CDR2: PRHDT and FYEKMQ (reference sequence). This CDR3 spans 13 amino acids. The CDR3 DNA is TGTGCCAGCAGCTTTAGCGGGAGCCGCGAGCAGTACTTC. The encoded protein is CASSFSGSREQYF.

This clone was observed once. The CDR3 coding sequence is TGTGCCAGCAGCCTTTGGCAGGTGGGGATTGAAGCTTTCTTT. This gives the protein CASSLWQVGIEAFF. This chain joins TRBV5-6 and TRBJ1-1; unclear D gene. In germline, CDR1 is SGHDT, CDR2 YYEEEE. The CDR3 consists of 14 residues. V gave up 4 bases and J gave up 7 bases, with 17 bases separating them.

In this sample, this clone turned up once. CDR3 loop: CASSASRTYGGWDEQYF. CDR3 sequence (DNA): TGTGCCAGCAGCGCGTCTAGAACCTACGGAGGGTGGGACGAGCAGTACTTC. The J gene is TRBJ2-7, the V gene TRBV9, with D possibly TRBD2 on 6 matching bases. V was clipped by 3 bases and J by 5 bases, with 24 bases between them. CDR3 size: 17 residues. In germline, CDR1 is SGDLS, CDR2 YYNGEE.

The chain recombines TRBV5-4 with TRBJ2-1, with a possible D match to TRBD2 (6 bases). Germline CDR1 reads SGHNT; CDR2 reads YYREEE (reference sequence). V dropped 0 bases and J dropped 5 bases, with 12 bases sitting between them. The CDR3 is made up of 15 amino acids. CDR3 region: CASSLARERDNEQFF. CDR3 in DNA: TGTGCCAGCAGCTTGGCTCGGGAGAGGGACAATGAGCAGTTCTTC. Combining the CDR3 with reference TRBV5-4 and TRBJ2-1 gives the whole variable domain ETGVTQSPTHLIKTRGQQVTLRCSSQSGHNTVSWYQQALGQGPQFIFQYYREEENGRGNFPPRFSGLQFPNYSSELNVNALELDDSALYLCASSLARERDNEQFFGPGTRLTVL.

The J gene is TRBJ2-1, the V gene TRBV27; either TRBD1 or TRBD2 may supply D (5 bases each). Per germline, CDR1 MNHEY and CDR2 SMNVEV (reference sequence). CDR3 length: 17 amino acids. Trimming stripped 4 bases from V and 7 bases from J, with 23 bases between. Here the CDR3 DNA reads TGTGCCAGCAGTTCGGGGCGGTTTACGGGCTATCTGAATGAGCAGTTCTTC. It is translated as CASSSGRFTGYLNEQFF.

Only one count was recorded for this clone. This chain links TRBV6-1 with TRBJ2-3, with D hard to call. Trimming left V 7 bases short and J 0 bases short, with 8 bases between. Germline V gene sequence: CDR1 MNHNS, CDR2 SASEGT. The CDR3 totals 13 residues. The CDR3 nucleotides read TGTGCCAGCACCAGGTCTAGCACAGATACGCAGTATTTT. Translation gives CASTRSSTDTQYF.

CDR3 loop: CASSPYPWTISYNEQFF. The CDR3 nucleotides are TGTGCCAGCAGCCCCTACCCCTGGACCATTTCCTACAATGAGCAGTTCTTC. The rearrangement uses TRBV7-3 and TRBJ2-1, with D unresolved. CDR3 length equals 17 residues. The germline V gene encodes CDR1 SGHTA and CDR2 FQGTGA. V lost 5 bases and J 1 base, leaving 18 bases between the germline ends.

The rearrangement uses TRBV23-1 and TRBJ2-6; the match to TRBD1 covers 8 bases. TRBV23-1 is assigned to the ORF class and has an uncertain function. This CDR3 contains 22 residues. J was trimmed by 0 bases and V by 5 bases; bases with no gene match: 21. CDR3 DNA: TGCGCCAGCAGTTACTACGATCCAGGGGGCCTTAGCGGTAACTCTGGGGCCAACGTCCTGACTTTC. This encodes CASSYYDPGGLSGNSGANVLTF.

The chain uses TRBV7-2 and TRBJ2-2, with a tentative D call TRBD1 (5 bases). This CDR3 is 15 amino acids long. Trimming took 5 bases from V and 0 from J, leaving 10 bases between them. Germline V gene data show CDR1 as SGHTA and CDR2 as FQGNSA. CDR3 sequence: CASSIRQSNTGELFF. In DNA form, the CDR3 reads TGTGCCAGCAGCATTAGACAGTCGAACACCGGGGAGCTGTTTTTT.

This chain links TRBV12-5 with TRBJ2-1; D possibly uses TRBD1 or TRBD2 (5 bases each). The CDR3 is made up of 13 amino acids. CDR1 is LGHNT and CDR2 is FRNRAP in the germline V gene. Deletions cut 0 bases from V and 6 bases from J, with 6 bases between. The CDR3 is CASGLVGGNEQFF. The CDR3, as DNA: TGTGCTAGTGGTTTGGTTGGGGGCAATGAGCAGTTCTTC.

This chain joins TRBV4-1 and TRBJ2-3; D unresolved. The V end lost 4 bases, the J end lost 0 bases, and 11 bases lay between the germline ends. CDR1 is MGHRA, CDR2 YSYEKL, per germline. The CDR3 totals 15 residues. CDR3 loop: CASSPFAKSTDTQYF. The CDR3 coding sequence is TGCGCCAGCAGCCCCTTCGCGAAGAGCACAGATACGCAGTATTTT.

The V gene is TRBV7-2, the J gene TRBJ2-5; D tentatively fits TRBD1 or TRBD2 (6 bases each). The length of the CDR3 is 15 residues. Trimming left V 1 base short and J 4 bases short, with 13 bases between. Germline V gene lookup returns CDR1 SGHTA and CDR2 FQGNSA. The CDR3 sequence is CASSLGPQGGETQYF. CDR3 DNA: TGTGCCAGCAGCTTAGGACCACAGGGAGGAGAGACCCAGTACTTC.

The rearrangement joins TRBV27 to TRBJ1-5; a weak D match, TRBD1 (5 bases). V lost 3 bases to trimming and J lost 7 bases, with 13 bases between them. Germline CDR1 MNHEY, CDR2 SMNVEV (reference sequence). This CDR3 contains 14 residues. This CDR3 reads CASSLVGARQPQHF. The CDR3 region has the DNA TGTGCCAGCAGTTTGGTAGGGGCACGGCAGCCCCAGCATTTT.

This chain connects TRBV11-3 to TRBJ2-1, with 13 bases that match TRBD2. The length of the CDR3 is 15 residues. The germline V gene has CDR1 SGHNT and CDR2 YENEEA. Trimming cost V 3 bases and J 9 bases; bases outside gene matches: 5. CDR3 protein: CASSFGLAGAGEQFF. CDR3 bases: TGTGCCAGCAGCTTCGGACTAGCGGGAGCGGGTGAGCAGTTCTTC. Full variable domain (missing parts from reference TRBV11-3 and TRBJ2-1): EAGVVQSPRYKIIEKKQPVAFWCNPISGHNTLYWYLQNLGQGPELLIRYENEEAVDDSQLPKDRFSAERLKGVDSTLKIQPAELGDSAVYLCASSFGLAGAGEQFFGPGTRLTVL.

This clone is a singleton in its sample. This chain's CDR3 is CASSSLGIGRNTEAFF. CDR3 nucleotides: TGTGCCAGCAGCTCCCTGGGGATCGGGAGGAACACTGAAGCTTTCTTT. The gene calls are TRBV5-6 and TRBJ1-1, with D unresolved. The germline V and J ends were trimmed by 3 bases and 1 base, with 16 bases remaining between them. The CDR3 loop spans 16 amino acids. CDR1 is SGHDT and CDR2 is YYEEEE in the germline V gene.